This entry is about one T cell receptor (beta chain). Its antigen is not identified. This CDR3 spans 15 amino acids. V lost 4 bases, J lost 5 bases, and 11 bases stayed unmatched. The germline V gene has CDR1 SGDLS and CDR2 YYNGEE. These data belong to a study of cytomegalovirus exposure and HLA in healthy donors. 13 Jbeta primers and 60 Vbeta primers were used for the PCR. Clones were sequenced by immunoSEQ multiplex PCR, and TCRdb holds only the in-frame ones, with some missing. The table has some 130,000 clones, 80% seen once; the top ten hold 2.5% to 3%. Study-level findings and limits: A later analysis appeared to link common viral pathogens to several of the most significant clusters.

The chain couples TRBV9 to TRBJ2-7; TRBD1 matches 8 bases. This TCR was recovered from a man aged 25 to 45 in good health and CMV-seronegative. Source material: PBMCs. Written as DNA, the CDR3 is TGTGCCAGCAGCTCGCGGACAGGGCCGTACAACGAGCAGTACTTC. Its translation: CASSSRTGPYNEQYF.